The next 21 T cell receptor beta chains were all read from a single sample in a study of T cells in Graves' hyperthyroidism and ophthalmopathy. TCR beta CDR3 sequences were amplified from RNA transcripts. The TCR CDR3 was amplified in a first-round RT-PCR using the HTBI primer set. TCRdb ran MiXCR on the multiplex PCR reads and lists one entry per CDR3 protein. The table shows over 700,000 distinct CDR3 sequences, with approximately 19% occurring only once. The sequenced sample consisted of blood. These TCRs come from a woman between 45 and 60 years old with Graves' hyperthyroidism that later progressed to Graves' ophthalmopathy.

V gene TRBV10-3 combines with J gene TRBJ2-2, with 16 bases identical to TRBD2. The V gene end was trimmed by 7 bases and the J gene end by 1 base; junction bases not matched to a gene: 6. Germline values: CDR1 ENHRY, CDR2 SYGVKD. CDR3 length: 18 amino acids. The DNA of the CDR3 is TGTGCCATCACCTCTGGGACTAGCGGGGGGGGGAACACCGGGGAGCTGTTTTTT. It codes for CAITSGTSGGGNTGELFF.

In its sample, this clonotype was seen many times. The CDR3, as DNA: TGCGCCAGCAGTCCCAGAGATAGAGAGGCCCTGAACACTGAAGCTTTCTTT. It yields the protein CASSPRDREALNTEAFF. The gene calls are TRBV4-1 and TRBJ1-1, with D hard to call. The germline gives CDR1 MGHRA, CDR2 YSYEKL. This CDR3 is 17 amino acids long. Trimming took 6 bases from V and 0 from J, leaving 20 bases between them.

The table lists this clonotype with many counts. The chain carries TRBV27 and TRBJ2-2; 11 nucleotides line up with TRBD2. J gave up 6 bases and V 3 bases, and 6 bases lay outside the gene matches. The germline CDR1 and CDR2 sequences are MNHEY and SMNVEV (reference sequence). This CDR3 comprises 16 residues. The CDR3 coding sequence is TGTGCCAGCAGTTTTAGTGAGGGACTAGCGGCCGGGGAGCTGTTTTTT. Amino acids: CASSFSEGLAAGELFF.

Points on this clonotype: Possible read error: a much larger clone is one base away. The chain couples TRBV6-1 to TRBJ1-2; D possibly corresponds to TRBD1 (5 bases). The ends were cut back, 6 bases at V and 1 base at J, with 9 bases in the middle. Germline CDR1 is MNHNS and CDR2 is SASEGT. The CDR3 contains 13 residues. CDR3 DNA sequence: TGTGCCAGCAGAGCCGACAGTAACTATGGCTACACCTTC. This sequence encodes CASRADSNYGYTF.

This clonotype occurred many times. The chain has TRBV30 and TRBJ2-7; 7 bases line up with TRBD1. The germline CDR1 and CDR2 sequences are GTSNPN and SVGIG (reference sequence). V dropped 1 base and J dropped 0; count of bases not matched to a gene: 0. The CDR3 contains 13 residues. CDR3: CAWSGDSSYEQYF. CDR3 nucleotides: TGTGCCTGGAGTGGGGACAGCTCCTACGAGCAGTACTTC.

This clonotype came up many times. The rearrangement uses TRBV3-1 and TRBJ1-1; D is possibly TRBD1 (6 bases). The V end lost 2 bases, the J end lost 5 bases, and 9 bases lay between the germline ends. CDR3 length: 13 amino acids. The germline CDR1 and CDR2 sequences are LGHDT and YNNKEL (reference sequence). The CDR3 bases are TGTGCCAGCAGCCAAAACAGGGAGACTGAAGCTTTCTTT. Its translation: CASSQNRETEAFF.

This chain connects TRBV6-2 or TRBV6-3 to TRBJ1-6; the D is unclear. CDR1 is MNHEY, CDR2 SVGEGT, per germline. The CDR3 length is 16 residues. Between the trimmed V and J ends, which lost 6 bases and 7 bases, there was a span of 19 bases. The CDR3 reads CASRSTEPIDNSPLHF. The CDR3, as DNA: TGTGCCAGCAGATCCACCGAGCCTATTGACAATTCACCCCTCCACTTT.

This clonotype was seen ten or more times. CDR3 coding DNA: TGTGCCAGCAGCGAGACAGGGGACTCCTACGAGCAGTACTTC. Amino acids: CASSETGDSYEQYF. J is TRBJ2-7 and V is TRBV5-5, with 8 bases identical to TRBD1. J lost 0 bases, V lost 4 bases, and 3 bases had no gene match. Germline loops: CDR1 SGHKS, CDR2 YYEKEE (reference sequence). The CDR3 has 14 residues.

This clonotype was detected ten times or more. The chain links TRBV11-2 to TRBJ1-1; D unclear. In germline, CDR1 is SGHAT, CDR2 FQNNGV. The CDR3 runs to 16 residues. V gave up 6 bases and J gave up 0 bases, with 17 bases separating them. The CDR3 nucleotides are TGTGCCAGCAGACCTGAAAGAAGACGGATGAACACTGAAGCTTTCTTT. Translated, it gives CASRPERRRMNTEAFF.

The chain couples TRBV6-1 to TRBJ1-4; no definite D call. The length of the CDR3 is 15 residues. V lost 6 bases to trimming and J lost 6 bases, with 17 bases between them. Germline V CDR1 and CDR2: MNHNS, SASEGT. The CDR3 region is CASRKRHGTDEKLFF. The CDR3 DNA is TGTGCCAGCAGGAAACGACACGGTACGGATGAAAAACTGTTTTTT.

The rearrangement joins TRBV20-1 to TRBJ1-2; 8 bases are a match to TRBD1. Per the germline V gene, CDR1 is DFQATT and CDR2 is SNEGSKA (reference sequence). The V segment lost 3 bases and the J segment 8 bases; nucleotides outside the gene matches: 8. There are 13 residues in the CDR3. The CDR3 coding sequence is TGCAGTGCTAGGGACAGGGTCCTTCAGGGCTACACCTTC. Translated: CSARDRVLQGYTF.

Only a few counts were recorded for this clonotype. The genes are TRBV5-5 and TRBJ1-4, with D perhaps TRBD1 (6 bases). Germline V gene data show CDR1 as SGHKS and CDR2 as YYEKEE (reference sequence). This CDR3 has 15 amino acids. Between the trimmed V and J ends, which lost 1 base and 8 bases, there was a span of 15 bases. In DNA form, the CDR3 reads TGTGCCAGCAGCTTGTTGGTCAGGGGCGGGGAAAAACTGTTTTTT. Amino acid sequence: CASSLLVRGGEKLFF.

This clonotype occurred many times. This chain links TRBV20-1 with TRBJ2-3; TRBD1 is a possible D gene (5 bases). V was cut by 0 bases and J by 7 bases, with 14 bases left in between. The CDR3 length is 14 residues. Germline loops: CDR1 DFQATT, CDR2 SNEGSKA (reference sequence). CDR3 DNA: TGCAGTGCTAGAGATCTCGGTCAGGGAAATACGCAGTATTTT. This codes for CSARDLGQGNTQYF.

This clonotype was observed a few times. The chain has TRBV28 and TRBJ2-7; TRBD1 agrees at 7 bases. The germline CDR1 and CDR2 sequences are MDHEN and SYDVKM. Trimming removed 1 base from V and 6 bases from J; junction bases left unmatched: 9. CDR3 length: 15 residues. CDR3 amino acids: CASSLYRDSSSEQYF. The CDR3 region has the DNA TGTGCCAGCAGTTTATATCGGGACAGTTCTTCCGAGCAGTACTTC.

This chain connects TRBV16 to TRBJ1-6; 7 bases align to TRBD1. Per the germline V gene, CDR1 is KGHSY and CDR2 is FQNENV. The CDR3 extends over 16 amino acids. Trimming at V came to 5 bases and at J to 11 bases, leaving 15 bases not matched to a gene. The CDR3, as DNA: TGTGCCAGCAGCGAACAGGGGCGGCCGGTTATGGCACCCCTCCACTTT. Translating gives CASSEQGRPVMAPLHF.

This clonotype was observed many times. The V and J genes are TRBV5-6 and TRBJ1-2; no firm D call. Germline V gene data show CDR1 as SGHDT and CDR2 as YYEEEE. Trimming pared 2 bases from V and 3 bases from J, leaving 5 bases between. The CDR3 consists of 12 residues. The CDR3 region has the DNA TGTGCCAGCAGCTTTCAGGACTATGGCTACACCTTC. This codes for CASSFQDYGYTF.

This clonotype has more than one count but fewer than ten. CDR3 in amino acids: CAISAPDRGETQYF. Written as DNA, the CDR3 is TGTGCCATCAGTGCCCCCGACAGGGGTGAGACCCAGTACTTC. J is TRBJ2-5 and V is TRBV10-3, with 8 bases identical to TRBD1. With 4 bases clipped from V and 5 bases from J, the junction kept 6 bases outside the gene matches. The CDR3 contains 14 residues. CDR1 ENHRY and CDR2 SYGVKD come from the germline V gene.

This clonotype turned up a few times. The V call is TRBV2, the J call TRBJ1-1; no clear D gene. The CDR3 is 12 amino acids. CDR1 SNHLY and CDR2 FYNNEI come from the germline V gene. Trimming left V 6 bases short and J 11 bases short, with 16 bases between. The CDR3 region is CASRQLRYRAFF. DNA of the CDR3: TGTGCCAGCAGGCAACTCCGATATCGGGCTTTCTTT.

The chain couples TRBV6-1 to TRBJ1-5; 9 positions agree with TRBD1. The CDR3 consists of 14 residues. Germline trimming cut 2 bases from V and 8 bases from J; bases unmatched to any gene: 4. Germline V gene data show CDR1 as MNHNS and CDR2 as SASEGT. The CDR3 DNA sequence: TGTGCCAGCAGTGAAACAGGGGGCTACAAGCCCCAGCATTTT. As protein: CASSETGGYKPQHF.

The chain is built from TRBV19 and TRBJ2-5, with 9 nucleotides matching TRBD2. Germline assignment: CDR1 LNHDA and CDR2 SQIVND (reference sequence). V shed 3 bases, J shed 4 bases, and the junction held 9 bases outside the gene matches. The CDR3 runs 16 residues. The CDR3 coding sequence is TGTGCCAGTAGTATTGGCGGTAGCGGGGGTGGAGAGACCCAGTACTTC. Translated, it gives CASSIGGSGGGETQYF. Complete variable domain (other parts from reference TRBV19 and TRBJ2-5): DGGITQSPKYLFRKEGQNVTLSCEQNLNHDAMYWYRQDPGQGLRLIYYSQIVNDFQKGDIAEGYSVSREKKESFPLTVTSAQKNPTAFYLCASSIGGSGGGETQYFGPGTRLLVL.

V is TRBV6-5 and J is TRBJ2-4; perhaps TRBD2 as D (5 bases). CDR3 length equals 14 residues. Trimming stripped 3 bases from V and 6 bases from J, with 12 bases between. Germline CDR1 is MNHEY and CDR2 is SVGAGI. CDR3 DNA sequence: TGTGCCAGCAGTTATGGGGTGGCGGGAAACATTCAGTACTTC. It is translated as CASSYGVAGNIQYF.